One T cell receptor beta chain is described in this entry. Its antigen is still unknown. With V trimmed by 6 bases and J by 5 bases, 12 bases remained unmatched. The CDR3 totals 16 residues. Germline CDR1 reads SNHLY; CDR2 reads FYNNEI. The data are from a study of siplizumab effects on memory and regulatory T cells. Overall study results and limits: No functional test confirmed suppression by proliferating siplizumab-culture Tregs.

The assay covered some 100,000 TCR templates per sample. The data were produced by immunoSEQ multiplex PCR, yet TCRdb's version contains in-frame clones alone and is incomplete. The table shows about 100,000 clones, with 85% to 95% occurring only once. Input material: non-Treg CD4+ T cells sorted from blood. The source of this sequence is a human donor in good health. This rearrangement joins TRBV2 to TRBJ2-3, with 9 bases fitting TRBD2. CDR3 coding DNA: TGTGCCAGCAGCCACCCGACTAGCGGAGCATTAGATACGCAGTATTTT. This encodes CASSHPTSGALDTQYF.